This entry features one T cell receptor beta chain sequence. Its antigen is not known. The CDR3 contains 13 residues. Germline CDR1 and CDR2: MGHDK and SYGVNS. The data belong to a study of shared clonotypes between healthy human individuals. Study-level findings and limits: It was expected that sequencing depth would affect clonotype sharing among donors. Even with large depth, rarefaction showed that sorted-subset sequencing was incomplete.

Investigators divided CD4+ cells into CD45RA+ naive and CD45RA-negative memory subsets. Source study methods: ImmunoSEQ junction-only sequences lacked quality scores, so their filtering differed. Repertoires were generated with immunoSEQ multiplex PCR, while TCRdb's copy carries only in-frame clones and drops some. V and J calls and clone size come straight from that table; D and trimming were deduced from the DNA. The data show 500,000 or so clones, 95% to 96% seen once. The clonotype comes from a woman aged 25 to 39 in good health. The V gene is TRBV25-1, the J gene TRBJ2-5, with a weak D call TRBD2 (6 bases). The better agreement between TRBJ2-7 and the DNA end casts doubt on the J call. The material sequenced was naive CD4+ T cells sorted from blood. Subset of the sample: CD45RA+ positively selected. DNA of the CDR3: TGTGCCACCAGCGGGTTTAGCTCCTACGAGCAGTACTTC. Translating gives CATSGFSSYEQYF.